One and the same sample provided the 18 T cell receptor beta chains below, sequenced in a study of vaccination and CD4 T cells after COVID-19. Treatment of the sample: roughly ten-day PBMC culture with coronavirus spike peptide pools or control peptides (ViraFEST assay). Their target antigens are unknown. Sequence data for DNA of cultured CD4+ T cells were generated by the Oncomine TCR Beta short-read assay. TCRdb reprocessed the PCR reads via MiXCR and lists one record per CDR3 protein. Of roughly 14,000 distinct CDR3 sequences listed, roughly a third are singletons. Sample: CD4+ T cells from blood, cultured in vitro, taken after SARS-CoV-2 vaccination. Every receptor here comes from a human donor who had recovered from COVID-19.

The CDR3 is CSARDPSGHSTDTQYF. The CDR3 region has the DNA TGCAGTGCTAGAGATCCTAGTGGGCATAGCACAGATACGCAGTATTTT. The J gene is TRBJ2-3, the V gene TRBV20-1; the D is unclear. Looked up from germline, CDR1 is DFQATT and CDR2 is SNEGSKA (reference sequence). Trimming shortened V by 0 bases and J by 0 bases, and 13 bases separated the two germline ends. This CDR3 is 16 amino acids long.

This clonotype has just a few counts. This rearrangement joins TRBV6-1 to TRBJ1-3; D might be TRBD1 (5 bases). Germline-derived CDR1 and CDR2 are MNHNS and SASEGT. CDR3 length: 14 residues. The V and J ends lost 7 bases and 4 bases respectively, with 14 bases between them. CDR3 nucleotides: TGTGCCAGCATCAGGTCCCAGGGAGGAAACACCATATATTTT. Amino acids: CASIRSQGGNTIYF.

By share, this clonotype counts as medium-sized (0.01 to 0.1%). The chain couples TRBV7-9 to TRBJ2-5; the match to TRBD1 covers 7 bases. Per the germline V gene, CDR1 is SEHNR and CDR2 is FQNEAQ (reference sequence). Trimming took 4 bases from V and 2 from J; bases not matched to a gene: 4. The CDR3 consists of 14 residues. CDR3: CASSSGQPQETQYF. The CDR3 nucleotides are TGTGCCAGCAGCTCGGGACAGCCACAAGAGACCCAGTACTTC. Full variable domain (rest looked up from reference TRBV7-9 and TRBJ2-5): DTGVSQNPRHKITKRGQNVTFRCDPISEHNRLYWYRQTLGQGPEFLTYFQNEAQLEKSRLLSDRFSAERPKGSFSTLEIQRTEQGDSAMYLCASSSGQPQETQYFGPGTRLLVL.

The V gene is TRBV6-2 or TRBV6-3, the J gene TRBJ1-1; a weak D match, TRBD1 (6 bases). Trimming stripped 6 bases from V and 7 bases from J, with 15 bases between. The CDR3 totals 13 residues. From germline, CDR1 is MNHEY and CDR2 SVGEGT. DNA for the CDR3: TGTGCCAGCAGATCCTACAGGGTCGGTGAAGCTTTCTTT. Protein: CASRSYRVGEAFF.

The CDR3 sequence: CSARVLASGRPYNEQFF. The DNA of the CDR3 is TGCAGTGCTAGAGTTTTAGCTAGCGGGAGACCTTACAATGAGCAGTTCTTC. The chain employs TRBV20-1 and TRBJ2-1, with 10 positions matching TRBD2. V lost 1 base to trimming and J lost 4 bases; unmatched junction nucleotides: 10. CDR3 length equals 17 residues. CDR1 is DFQATT and CDR2 is SNEGSKA in the germline V gene (reference sequence).

The chain couples TRBV11-3 to TRBJ2-1; 7 bases fit TRBD1. The ends lost 1 base at V and 2 bases at J; junction bases unmatched: 2. CDR3 length: 15 amino acids. Looked up from germline, CDR1 is SGHNT and CDR2 is YENEEA. The CDR3 sequence: CASSLGDSTYNEQFF. In nucleotides, the CDR3 is TGTGCCAGCAGCTTAGGGGACAGCACCTACAATGAGCAGTTCTTC.

This clonotype turned up a few times. The chain carries TRBV6-1 and TRBJ1-2; 7 bases match TRBD1. CDR1 is MNHNS, CDR2 SASEGT, per germline. J was trimmed by 3 bases and V by 5 bases; bases with no gene match: 3. The CDR3 spans 13 residues. CDR3 bases: TGTGCCAGCAGTCCGGACAGGTACTATGGCTACACCTTC. As protein: CASSPDRYYGYTF.

The V gene is TRBV19, the J gene TRBJ2-3; no clear D. This CDR3 region has 14 residues. Between the trimmed V and J ends, which lost 7 bases and 0 bases, there was a span of 11 bases. The V gene's germline CDR1 is LNHDA and CDR2 SQIVND (reference sequence). The CDR3 loop is CASKAGASTDTQYF. The CDR3 bases are TGTGCCAGTAAAGCCGGCGCTAGCACAGATACGCAGTATTTT.

This clonotype has only a few counts. The chain links TRBV20-1 to TRBJ1-1; TRBD1 might be the D (5 bases). V lost 4 bases and J lost 1, with 10 bases in between. The CDR3 runs to 13 residues. Germline CDR1 reads DFQATT; CDR2 reads SNEGSKA (reference sequence). The CDR3 DNA sequence: TGCAGTGCTATGGGCAGGGAGAACACTGAAGCTTTCTTT. Translated: CSAMGRENTEAFF.

V gene TRBV21-1 combines with J gene TRBJ1-2; TRBD1 reflects the table's D call only, with no check against the DNA. TRBV21-1 counts as a pseudogene. The CDR3 extends over 15 amino acids. In DNA form, the CDR3 reads TGTGCCAGCAGCAACGTCGGGACAGGTTACTATGGCTACACCTTC. Translated, it gives CASSNVGTGYYGYTF.

This chain connects TRBV12-3 or TRBV12-4 to TRBJ1-5; D possibly corresponds to TRBD1 (5 bases). Trimming stripped 6 bases from V and 2 bases from J, with 14 bases between. The CDR3 consists of 15 residues. This chain's CDR3 is CASSFVGAGNQPQHF. CDR3 DNA: TGTGCCAGCAGCTTCGTAGGGGCGGGCAATCAGCCCCAGCATTTT.

V and J are TRBV5-4 and TRBJ1-2, with a weak D call TRBD1 (5 bases). The V end lost 5 bases, the J end lost 2 bases, and 16 bases lay between the germline ends. The CDR3 runs 15 residues. Germline lookup yields CDR1 SGHNT and CDR2 YYREEE (reference sequence). CDR3 region: CASRPGGTSNYGYTF. For the CDR3, the DNA is TGTGCCAGCAGGCCCGGGGGGACCTCCAACTATGGCTACACCTTC.

The chain recombines TRBV5-1 with TRBJ1-2; D gene ambiguous. The CDR3 has 13 amino acids. Trimming pared 0 bases from V and 6 bases from J, leaving 9 bases between. CDR1 SGHRS and CDR2 YFSETQ come from the germline V gene. The CDR3 nucleotides read TGCGCCAGCAGCTTGGCCGGACTGGATGGCTACACCTTC. This gives the protein CASSLAGLDGYTF. The full variable domain, its missing parts supplied by reference TRBV5-1 and TRBJ1-2, is KAGVTQTPRYLIKTRGQQVTLSCSPISGHRSVSWYQQTPGQGLQFLFEYFSETQRNKGNFPGRFSGRQFSNSRSEMNVSTLELGDSALYLCASSLAGLDGYTFGSGTRLTVV.

The chain is built from TRBV20-1 and TRBJ1-1; D is ambiguous. Trimming left V 6 bases short and J 9 bases short, with 11 bases between. Germline CDR1 is DFQATT and CDR2 is SNEGSKA (reference sequence). This CDR3 is built from 10 residues. This CDR3 is CSAFQNQAFF. CDR3 nucleotide sequence: TGCAGTGCCTTTCAGAATCAAGCTTTCTTT.

This clonotype occurred a few times. The CDR3 nucleotides read TGTGCCACCCGAGGACAGGGGGCAGGCTACACCTTC. It specifies CATRGQGAGYTF. The V call is TRBV19, the J call TRBJ1-2, with TRBD1 identical over 11 bases. This CDR3 has 12 residues. Trimming removed 10 bases from V and 8 bases from J; junction bases left unmatched: 6. CDR1 is LNHDA and CDR2 is SQIVND in the germline V gene (reference sequence).

The V call is TRBV6-2 or TRBV6-3, the J call TRBJ2-1, with 10 bases aligning to TRBD2. Per the germline V gene, CDR1 is MNHEY and CDR2 is SVGEGT. This CDR3 has 18 amino acids. V gave up 7 bases and J gave up 0 bases; unmatched junction bases: 12. The CDR3, as DNA: TGTGCCAGCAAAAGACGGCTTAGCGGGGGGAGCTCCTACAATGAGCAGTTCTTC. As protein: CASKRRLSGGSSYNEQFF.

The V gene is TRBV11-2, the J gene TRBJ1-1; a weak D match, TRBD1 (6 bases). The CDR3 has 15 residues. V was clipped by 4 bases and J by 4 bases, with 16 bases between them. The germline CDR1 and CDR2 sequences are SGHAT and FQNNGV. The CDR3 loop reads CASSSVTGMSTEAFF. DNA for the CDR3: TGTGCCAGCAGCTCAGTAACAGGGATGAGCACTGAAGCTTTCTTT.

This clonotype was found a few times. The chain has TRBV27 and TRBJ2-7; 9 positions match TRBD1. This CDR3 comprises 13 residues. V shed 6 bases, J shed 5 bases, and the junction held 5 bases outside the gene matches. Germline V gene sequence: CDR1 MNHEY, CDR2 SMNVEV (reference sequence). The CDR3 reads CASSGTGRHEQYF. The DNA of the CDR3 is TGTGCCAGCAGCGGGACAGGGCGTCACGAGCAGTACTTC.